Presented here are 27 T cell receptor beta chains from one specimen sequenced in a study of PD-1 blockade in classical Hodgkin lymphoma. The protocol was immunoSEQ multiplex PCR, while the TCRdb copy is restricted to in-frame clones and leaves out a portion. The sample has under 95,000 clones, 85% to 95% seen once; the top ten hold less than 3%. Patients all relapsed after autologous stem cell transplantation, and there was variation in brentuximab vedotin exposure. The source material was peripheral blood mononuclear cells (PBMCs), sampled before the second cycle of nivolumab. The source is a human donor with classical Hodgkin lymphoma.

The CDR3 is CASRPNRGTVIQYF. The DNA for the CDR3 is TGTGCCAGCAGGCCTAACAGGGGTACGGTCATTCAGTACTTC. The J gene is TRBJ2-4, the V gene TRBV6-6; 7 bases map to TRBD1. The CDR3 extends over 14 amino acids. Germline V CDR1 and CDR2: MNHNY, SVGAGI (reference sequence). V lost 6 bases, J lost 9 bases, and 11 bases stayed unmatched.

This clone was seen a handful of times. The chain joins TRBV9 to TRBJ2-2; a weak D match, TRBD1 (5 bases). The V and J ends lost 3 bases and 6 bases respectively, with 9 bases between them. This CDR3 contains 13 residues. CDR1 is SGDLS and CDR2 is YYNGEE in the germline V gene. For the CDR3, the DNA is TGTGCCAGCAGCGCAGACAGCGCCGGGGAGCTGTTTTTT. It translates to CASSADSAGELFF.

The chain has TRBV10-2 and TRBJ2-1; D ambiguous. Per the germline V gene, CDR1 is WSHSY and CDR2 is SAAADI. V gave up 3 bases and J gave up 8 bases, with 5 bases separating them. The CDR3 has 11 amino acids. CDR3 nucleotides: TGCGCCAGCAGTGATGGTTATGAGCAGTTCTTC. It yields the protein CASSDGYEQFF.

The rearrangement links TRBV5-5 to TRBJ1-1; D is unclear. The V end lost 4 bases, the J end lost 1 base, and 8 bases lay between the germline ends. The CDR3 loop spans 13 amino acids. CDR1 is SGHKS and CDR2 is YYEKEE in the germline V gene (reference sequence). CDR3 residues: CASSLDQNTEAFF. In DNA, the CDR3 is TGTGCCAGCAGCCTCGACCAGAACACTGAAGCTTTCTTT.

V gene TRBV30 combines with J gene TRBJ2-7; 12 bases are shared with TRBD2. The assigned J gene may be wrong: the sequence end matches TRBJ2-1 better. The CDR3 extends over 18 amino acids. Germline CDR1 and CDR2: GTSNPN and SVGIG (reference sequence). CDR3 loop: CAWRSGTSGLSSYNEQFF. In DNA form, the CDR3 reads TGTGCCTGGAGATCTGGGACTAGCGGGCTGAGCTCCTACAATGAGCAGTTCTTC.

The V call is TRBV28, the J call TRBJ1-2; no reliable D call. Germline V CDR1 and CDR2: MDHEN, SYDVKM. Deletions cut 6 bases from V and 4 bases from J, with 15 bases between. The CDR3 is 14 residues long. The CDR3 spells CASSSISRSYGYTF. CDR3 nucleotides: TGTGCCAGCAGCTCCATCAGCCGGAGCTATGGCTACACCTTC.

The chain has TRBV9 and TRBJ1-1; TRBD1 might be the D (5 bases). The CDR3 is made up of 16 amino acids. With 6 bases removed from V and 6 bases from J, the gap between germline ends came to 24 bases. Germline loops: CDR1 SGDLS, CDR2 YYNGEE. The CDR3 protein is CASTAHNGGVQAEAFF. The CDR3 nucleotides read TGTGCCAGCACCGCGCACAATGGGGGGGTTCAAGCTGAAGCTTTCTTT.

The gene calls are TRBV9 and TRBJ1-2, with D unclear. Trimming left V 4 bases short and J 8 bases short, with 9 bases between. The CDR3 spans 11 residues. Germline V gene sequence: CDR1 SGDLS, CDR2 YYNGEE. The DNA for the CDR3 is TGTGCCAGCAGCCCTATTTCGGGCTACACCTTC. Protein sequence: CASSPISGYTF.

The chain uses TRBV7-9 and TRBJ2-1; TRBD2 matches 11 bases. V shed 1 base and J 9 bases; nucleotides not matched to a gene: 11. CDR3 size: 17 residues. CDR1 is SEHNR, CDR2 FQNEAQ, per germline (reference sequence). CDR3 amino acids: CASSLGGLAARRGEQFF. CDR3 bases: TGTGCCAGCAGCTTAGGGGGACTAGCGGCCCGTCGAGGTGAGCAGTTCTTC.

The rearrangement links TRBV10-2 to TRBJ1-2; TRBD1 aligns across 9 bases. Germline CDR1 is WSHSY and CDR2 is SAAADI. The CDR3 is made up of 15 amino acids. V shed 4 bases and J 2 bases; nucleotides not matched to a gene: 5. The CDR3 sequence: CASSGLGQGNYGYTF. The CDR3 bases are TGCGCCAGCAGTGGCCTGGGACAGGGAAACTATGGCTACACCTTC.

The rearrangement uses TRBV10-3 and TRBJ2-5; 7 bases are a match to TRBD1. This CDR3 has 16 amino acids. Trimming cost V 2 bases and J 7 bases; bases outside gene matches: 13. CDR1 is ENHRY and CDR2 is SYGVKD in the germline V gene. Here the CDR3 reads CAISEPGTALAGTQYF. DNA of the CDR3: TGTGCCATCAGTGAGCCTGGGACAGCCCTAGCAGGGACCCAGTACTTC.

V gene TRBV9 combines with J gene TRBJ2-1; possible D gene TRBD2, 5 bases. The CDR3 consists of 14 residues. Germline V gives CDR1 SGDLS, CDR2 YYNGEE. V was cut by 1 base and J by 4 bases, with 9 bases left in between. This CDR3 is CASSVTAAYNEQFF. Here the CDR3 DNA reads TGTGCCAGCAGCGTAACAGCGGCATACAATGAGCAGTTCTTC.

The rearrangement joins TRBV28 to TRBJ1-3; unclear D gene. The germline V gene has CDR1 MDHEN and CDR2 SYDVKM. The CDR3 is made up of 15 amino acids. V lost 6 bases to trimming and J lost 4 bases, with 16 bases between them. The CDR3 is CASSLIGESGNTIYF. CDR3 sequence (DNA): TGTGCCAGCAGCCTGATTGGGGAATCAGGAAACACCATATATTTT.

The CDR3 loop reads CASARDRAYEQYF. The CDR3 bases are TGTGCCAGCGCCCGGGACAGAGCCTACGAGCAGTACTTC. This chain uses TRBV18 with TRBJ2-7; 7 bases map to TRBD1. CDR3 size: 13 residues. CDR1 and CDR2 (germline): KGHSH, LQKENI. J lost 2 bases, V lost 8 bases, and 6 bases had no gene match.

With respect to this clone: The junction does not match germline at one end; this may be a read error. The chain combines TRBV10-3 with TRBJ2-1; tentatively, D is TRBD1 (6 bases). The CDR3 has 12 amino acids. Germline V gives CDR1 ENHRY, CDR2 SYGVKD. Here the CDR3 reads CAINEGESEQFF. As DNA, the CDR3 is TGTGCCATCAATGAGGGGGAAAGTGAGCAGTTCTTC.

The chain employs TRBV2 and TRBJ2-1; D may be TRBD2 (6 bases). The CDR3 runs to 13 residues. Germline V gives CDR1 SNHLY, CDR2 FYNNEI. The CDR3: CVGEAGTYNEQFF. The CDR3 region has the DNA TGTGTTGGGGAGGCCGGGACCTACAATGAGCAGTTCTTC.

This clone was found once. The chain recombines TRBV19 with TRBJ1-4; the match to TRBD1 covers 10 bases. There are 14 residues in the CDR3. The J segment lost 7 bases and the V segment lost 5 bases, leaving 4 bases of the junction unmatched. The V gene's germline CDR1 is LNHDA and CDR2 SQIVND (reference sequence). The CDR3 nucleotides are TGTGCCAGTAGTGCAGGACAGGGGGTTGAAAAACTGTTTTTT. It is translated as CASSAGQGVEKLFF.

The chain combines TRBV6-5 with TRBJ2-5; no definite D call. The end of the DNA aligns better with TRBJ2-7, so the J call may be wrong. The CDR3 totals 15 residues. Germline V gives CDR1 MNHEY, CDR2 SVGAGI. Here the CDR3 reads CASSSPTKGTYEQYF. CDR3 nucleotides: TGTGCCAGCAGTTCGCCTACGAAAGGGACCTACGAGCAGTACTTC.

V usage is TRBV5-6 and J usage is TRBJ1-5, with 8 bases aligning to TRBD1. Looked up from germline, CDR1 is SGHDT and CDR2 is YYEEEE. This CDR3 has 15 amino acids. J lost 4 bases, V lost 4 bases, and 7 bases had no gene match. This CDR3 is CASSRGQGPNQPQHF. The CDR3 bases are TGTGCCAGCAGCCGTGGACAGGGCCCTAATCAGCCCCAGCATTTT.

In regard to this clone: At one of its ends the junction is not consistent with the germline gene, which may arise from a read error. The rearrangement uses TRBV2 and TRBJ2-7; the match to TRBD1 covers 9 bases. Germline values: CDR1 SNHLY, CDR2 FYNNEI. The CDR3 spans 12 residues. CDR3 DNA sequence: TGTGCCAGCAGTGTAAGGGACAGGGACGGGTGGTTC. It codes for CASSVRDRDGWF.

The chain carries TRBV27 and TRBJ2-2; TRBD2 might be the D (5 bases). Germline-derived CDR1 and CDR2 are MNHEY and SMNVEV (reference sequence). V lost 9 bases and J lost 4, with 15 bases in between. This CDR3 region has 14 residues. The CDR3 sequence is CASQRQPFTGELFF. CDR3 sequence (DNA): TGTGCCAGTCAGCGGCAACCGTTCACCGGGGAGCTGTTTTTT.

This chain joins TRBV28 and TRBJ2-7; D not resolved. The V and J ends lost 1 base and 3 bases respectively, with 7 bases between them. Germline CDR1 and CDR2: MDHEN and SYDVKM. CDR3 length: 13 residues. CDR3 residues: CASSLSPVYEQYF. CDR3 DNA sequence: TGTGCCAGCAGTTTATCGCCCGTCTACGAGCAGTACTTC.

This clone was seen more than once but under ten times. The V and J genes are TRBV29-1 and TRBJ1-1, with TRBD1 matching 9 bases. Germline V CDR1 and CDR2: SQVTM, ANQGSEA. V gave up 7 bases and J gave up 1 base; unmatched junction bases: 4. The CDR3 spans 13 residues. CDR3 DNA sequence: TGCAGCGGGTTGGGACAGGGGAACACTGAAGCTTTCTTT. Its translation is CSGLGQGNTEAFF.

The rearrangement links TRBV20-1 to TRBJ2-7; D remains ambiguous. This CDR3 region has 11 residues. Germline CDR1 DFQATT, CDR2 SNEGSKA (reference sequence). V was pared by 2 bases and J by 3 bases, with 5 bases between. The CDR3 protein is CSARLGYEQYF. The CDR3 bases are TGCAGTGCTAGACTAGGCTACGAGCAGTACTTC.

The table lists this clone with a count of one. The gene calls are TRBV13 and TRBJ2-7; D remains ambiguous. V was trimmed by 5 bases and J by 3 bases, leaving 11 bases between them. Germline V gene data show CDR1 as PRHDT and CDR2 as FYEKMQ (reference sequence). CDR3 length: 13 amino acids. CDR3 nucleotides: TGTGCCAGCAGCAAAAGCCCGGGCTACGAGCAGTACTTC. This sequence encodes CASSKSPGYEQYF.

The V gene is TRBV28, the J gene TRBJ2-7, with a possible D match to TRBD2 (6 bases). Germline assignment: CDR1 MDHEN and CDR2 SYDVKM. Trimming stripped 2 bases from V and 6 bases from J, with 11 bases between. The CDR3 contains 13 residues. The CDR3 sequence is CASSLPGLGEQYF. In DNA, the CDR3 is TGTGCCAGCAGTTTACCGGGACTCGGCGAGCAGTACTTC.

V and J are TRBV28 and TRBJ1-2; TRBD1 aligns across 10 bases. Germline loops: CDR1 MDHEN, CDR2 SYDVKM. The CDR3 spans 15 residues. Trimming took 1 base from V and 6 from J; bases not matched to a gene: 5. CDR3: CASSLLDRGRNGYTF. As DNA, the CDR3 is TGTGCCAGCAGTTTATTAGACAGGGGGCGGAATGGCTACACCTTC.